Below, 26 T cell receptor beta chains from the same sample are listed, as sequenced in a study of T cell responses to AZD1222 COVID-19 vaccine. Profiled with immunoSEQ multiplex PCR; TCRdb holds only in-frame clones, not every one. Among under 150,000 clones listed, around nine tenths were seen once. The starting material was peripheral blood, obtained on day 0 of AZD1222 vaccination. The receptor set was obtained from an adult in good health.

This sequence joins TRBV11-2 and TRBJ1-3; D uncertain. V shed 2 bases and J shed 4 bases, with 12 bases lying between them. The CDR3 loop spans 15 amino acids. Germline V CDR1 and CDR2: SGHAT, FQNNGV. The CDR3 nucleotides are TGTGCCAGCAGCTTAAAAGCCGGGCTCGGAAACACCATATATTTT. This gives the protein CASSLKAGLGNTIYF.

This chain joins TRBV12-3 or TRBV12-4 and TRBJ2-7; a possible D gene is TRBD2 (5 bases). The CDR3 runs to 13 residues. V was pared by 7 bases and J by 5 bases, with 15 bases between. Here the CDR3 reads CASTPPGVDEQYF. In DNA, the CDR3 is TGTGCCAGCACCCCCCCCGGGGTGGACGAGCAGTACTTC.

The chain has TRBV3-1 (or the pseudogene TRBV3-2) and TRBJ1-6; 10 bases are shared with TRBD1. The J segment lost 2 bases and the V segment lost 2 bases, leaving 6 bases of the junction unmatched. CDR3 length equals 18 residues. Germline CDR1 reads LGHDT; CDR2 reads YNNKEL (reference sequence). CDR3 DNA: TGTGCCAGCAGCCAACGGGGACAGGGGAACGCCTATAATTCACCCCTCCACTTT. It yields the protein CASSQRGQGNAYNSPLHF.

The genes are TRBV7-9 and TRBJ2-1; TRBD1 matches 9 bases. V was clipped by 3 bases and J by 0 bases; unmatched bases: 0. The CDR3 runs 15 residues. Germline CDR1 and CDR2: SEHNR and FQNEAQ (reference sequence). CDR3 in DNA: TGTGCCAGCAGCTTGGGACAGGGCTCCTACAATGAGCAGTTCTTC. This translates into CASSLGQGSYNEQFF.

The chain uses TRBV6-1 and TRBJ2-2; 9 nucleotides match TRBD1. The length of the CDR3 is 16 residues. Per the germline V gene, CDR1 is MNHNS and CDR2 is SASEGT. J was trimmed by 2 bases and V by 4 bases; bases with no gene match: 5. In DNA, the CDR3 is TGTGCCAGCAGTGTGACAGGGGGGAGCAACACCGGGGAGCTGTTTTTT. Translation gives CASSVTGGSNTGELFF.

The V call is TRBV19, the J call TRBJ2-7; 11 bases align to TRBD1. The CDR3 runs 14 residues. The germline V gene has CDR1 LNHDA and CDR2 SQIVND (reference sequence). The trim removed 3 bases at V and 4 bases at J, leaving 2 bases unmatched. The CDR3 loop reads CASSIGDRGYEQYF. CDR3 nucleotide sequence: TGTGCCAGTAGTATCGGGGACAGGGGGTACGAGCAGTACTTC.

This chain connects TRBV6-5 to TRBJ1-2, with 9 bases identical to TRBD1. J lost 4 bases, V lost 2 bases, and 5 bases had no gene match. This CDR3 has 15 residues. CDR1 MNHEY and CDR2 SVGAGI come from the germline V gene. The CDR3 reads CASSYLDRGGYGYTF. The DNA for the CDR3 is TGTGCCAGCAGTTACCTGGACAGGGGAGGCTATGGCTACACCTTC.

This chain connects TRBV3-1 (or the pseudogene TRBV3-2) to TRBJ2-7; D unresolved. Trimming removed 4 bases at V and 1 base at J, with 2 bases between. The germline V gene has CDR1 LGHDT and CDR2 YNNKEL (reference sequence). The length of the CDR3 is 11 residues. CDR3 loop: CASSRSYEQYF. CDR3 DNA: TGTGCCAGCAGCCGATCCTACGAGCAGTACTTC.

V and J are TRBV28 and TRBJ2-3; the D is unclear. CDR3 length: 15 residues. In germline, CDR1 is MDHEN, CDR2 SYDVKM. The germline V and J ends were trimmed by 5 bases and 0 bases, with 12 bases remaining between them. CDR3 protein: CASSPIKYSTDTQYF. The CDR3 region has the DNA TGTGCCAGCAGTCCCATTAAATACAGCACAGATACGCAGTATTTT.

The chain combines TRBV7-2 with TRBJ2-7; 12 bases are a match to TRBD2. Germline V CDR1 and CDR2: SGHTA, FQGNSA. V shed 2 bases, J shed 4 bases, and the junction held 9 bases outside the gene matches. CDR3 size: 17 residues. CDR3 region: CASSLPSSGRASYEQYF. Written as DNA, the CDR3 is TGTGCCAGCAGCTTACCCTCTAGCGGGAGGGCCTCTTACGAGCAGTACTTC.

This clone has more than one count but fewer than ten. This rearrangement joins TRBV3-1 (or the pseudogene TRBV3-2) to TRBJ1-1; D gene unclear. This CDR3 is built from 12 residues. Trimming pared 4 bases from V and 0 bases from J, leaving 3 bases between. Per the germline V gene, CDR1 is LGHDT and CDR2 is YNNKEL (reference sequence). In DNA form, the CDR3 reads TGTGCCAGCAGCCGAATGAACACTGAAGCTTTCTTT. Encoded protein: CASSRMNTEAFF.

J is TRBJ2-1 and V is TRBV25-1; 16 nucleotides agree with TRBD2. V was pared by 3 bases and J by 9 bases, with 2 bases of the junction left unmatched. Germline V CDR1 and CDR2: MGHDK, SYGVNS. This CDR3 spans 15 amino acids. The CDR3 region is CASSDGTSGRVEQFF. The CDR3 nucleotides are TGTGCCAGCAGTGATGGGACTAGCGGGAGGGTTGAGCAGTTCTTC.

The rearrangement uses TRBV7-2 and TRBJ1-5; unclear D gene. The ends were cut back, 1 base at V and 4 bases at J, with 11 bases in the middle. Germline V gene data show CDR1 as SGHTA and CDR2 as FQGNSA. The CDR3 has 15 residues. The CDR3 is CASSLGGRSNQPQHF. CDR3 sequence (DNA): TGTGCCAGCAGCTTAGGAGGGAGGTCAAATCAGCCCCAGCATTTT. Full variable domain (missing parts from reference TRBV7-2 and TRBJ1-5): GAGVSQSPSNKVTEKGKDVELRCDPISGHTALYWYRQSLGQGLEFLIYFQGNSAPDKSGLPSDRFSAERTGGSVSTLTIQRTQQEDSAVYLCASSLGGRSNQPQHFGDGTRLSIL.

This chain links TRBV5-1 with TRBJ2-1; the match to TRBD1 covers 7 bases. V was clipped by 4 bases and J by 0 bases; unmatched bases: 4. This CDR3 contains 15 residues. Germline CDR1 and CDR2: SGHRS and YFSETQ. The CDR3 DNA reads TGCGCCAGCAGCCGGGACAGATCCTCCTACAATGAGCAGTTCTTC. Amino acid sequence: CASSRDRSSYNEQFF.

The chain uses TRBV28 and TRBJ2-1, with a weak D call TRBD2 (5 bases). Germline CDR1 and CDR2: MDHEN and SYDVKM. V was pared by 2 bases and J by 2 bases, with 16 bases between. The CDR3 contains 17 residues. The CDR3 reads CASSLERGRVAYNEQFF. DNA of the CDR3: TGTGCCAGCAGTTTAGAGCGAGGGCGGGTGGCCTACAATGAGCAGTTCTTC.

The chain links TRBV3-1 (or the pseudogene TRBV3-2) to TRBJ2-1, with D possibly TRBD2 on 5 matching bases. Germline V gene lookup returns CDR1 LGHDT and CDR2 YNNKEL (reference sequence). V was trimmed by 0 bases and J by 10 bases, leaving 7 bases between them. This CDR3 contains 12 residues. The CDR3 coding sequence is TGTGCCAGCAGCCAAGATTCGGGGGAGCAGTTCTTC. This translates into CASSQDSGEQFF.

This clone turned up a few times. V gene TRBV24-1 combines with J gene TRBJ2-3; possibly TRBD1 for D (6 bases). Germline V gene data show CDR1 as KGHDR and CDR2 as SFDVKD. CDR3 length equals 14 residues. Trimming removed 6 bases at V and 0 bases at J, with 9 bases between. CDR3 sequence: CATSQTGSTDTQYF. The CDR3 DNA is TGTGCCACCAGTCAGACAGGAAGCACAGATACGCAGTATTTT.

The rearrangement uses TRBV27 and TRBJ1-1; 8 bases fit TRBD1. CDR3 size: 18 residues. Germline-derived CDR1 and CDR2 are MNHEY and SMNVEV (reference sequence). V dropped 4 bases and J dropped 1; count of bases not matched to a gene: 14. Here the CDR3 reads CASSSRQGISNRNTEAFF. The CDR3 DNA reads TGTGCCAGCAGTTCACGACAGGGGATCTCGAATCGGAACACTGAAGCTTTCTTT.

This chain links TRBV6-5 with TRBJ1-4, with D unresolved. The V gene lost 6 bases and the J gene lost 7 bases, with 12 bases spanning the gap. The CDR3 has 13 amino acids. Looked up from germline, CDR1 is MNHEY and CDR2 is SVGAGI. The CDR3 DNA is TGTGCCAGCAGGGACCTAGCGGGTGAAAAACTGTTTTTT. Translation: CASRDLAGEKLFF.

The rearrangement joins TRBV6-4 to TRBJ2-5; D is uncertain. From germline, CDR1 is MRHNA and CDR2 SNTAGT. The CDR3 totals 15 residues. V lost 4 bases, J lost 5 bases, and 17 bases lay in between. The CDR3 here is CASSAGPDRLETQYF. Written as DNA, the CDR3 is TGTGCCAGCAGTGCTGGACCCGATAGACTGGAGACCCAGTACTTC.

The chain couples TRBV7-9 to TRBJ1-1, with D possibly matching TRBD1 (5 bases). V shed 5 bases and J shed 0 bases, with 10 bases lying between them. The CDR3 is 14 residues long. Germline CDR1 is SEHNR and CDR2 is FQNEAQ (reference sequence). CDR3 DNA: TGTGCCAGCAGCACGGGACTGCTGAACACTGAAGCTTTCTTT. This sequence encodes CASSTGLLNTEAFF.

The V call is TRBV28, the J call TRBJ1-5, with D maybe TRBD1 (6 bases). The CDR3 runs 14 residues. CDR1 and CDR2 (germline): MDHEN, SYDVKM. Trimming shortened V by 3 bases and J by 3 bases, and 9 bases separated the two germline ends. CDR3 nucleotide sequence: TGTGCCAGCAGTTTTGACAGGCACAATCAGCCCCAGCATTTT. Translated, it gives CASSFDRHNQPQHF. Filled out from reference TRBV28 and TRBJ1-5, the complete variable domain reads DVKVTQSSRYLVKRTGEKVFLECVQDMDHENMFWYRQDPGLGLRLIYFSYDVKMKEKGDIPEGYSVSREKKERFSLILESASTNQTSMYLCASSFDRHNQPQHFGDGTRLSIL.

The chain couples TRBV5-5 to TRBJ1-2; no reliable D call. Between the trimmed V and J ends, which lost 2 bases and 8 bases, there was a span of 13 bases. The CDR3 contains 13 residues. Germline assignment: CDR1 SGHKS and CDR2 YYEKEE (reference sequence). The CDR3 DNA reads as TGTGCCAGCAGCTTCTTCTCTGGAAGAGGCTACACCTTC. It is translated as CASSFFSGRGYTF.

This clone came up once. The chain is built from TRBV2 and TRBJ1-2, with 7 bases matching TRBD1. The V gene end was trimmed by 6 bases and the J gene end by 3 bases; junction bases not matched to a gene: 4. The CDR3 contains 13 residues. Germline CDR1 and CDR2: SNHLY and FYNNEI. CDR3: CASRVQGDYGYTF. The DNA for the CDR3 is TGTGCCAGCAGGGTTCAGGGGGACTATGGCTACACCTTC. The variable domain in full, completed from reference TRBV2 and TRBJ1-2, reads EPEVTQTPSHQVTQMGQEVILRCVPISNHLYFYWYRQILGQKVEFLVSFYNNEISEKSEIFDDQFSVERPDGSNFTLKIRSTKLEDSAMYFCASRVQGDYGYTFGSGTRLTVV.

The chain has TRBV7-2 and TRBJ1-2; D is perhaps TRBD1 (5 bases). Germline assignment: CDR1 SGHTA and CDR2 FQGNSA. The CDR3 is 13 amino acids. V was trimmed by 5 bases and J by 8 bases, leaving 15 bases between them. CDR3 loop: CASSPRGPGGYTF. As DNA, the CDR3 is TGTGCCAGCAGCCCCCGGGGCCCAGGCGGCTACACCTTC.

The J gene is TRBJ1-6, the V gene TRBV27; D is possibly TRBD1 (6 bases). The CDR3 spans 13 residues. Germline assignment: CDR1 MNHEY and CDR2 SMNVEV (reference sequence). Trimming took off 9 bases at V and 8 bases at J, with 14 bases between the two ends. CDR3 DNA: TGTGCCAGTTCAAACAGGGAGTATTCACCCCTCCACTTT. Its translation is CASSNREYSPLHF.